These 11 T cell receptor beta chains came from one sample sequenced in a study of regulatory T cells in long-lasting Graves disease. Preparation of the TCR library used RNA extracted from PBMCs. TCRdb reprocessed the reads via MiXCR and lists one record per CDR3 protein. The sample records under 900 distinct CDR3 sequences, about nine tenths being singletons. The material was peripheral blood mononuclear cells (PBMCs), obtained with antithyroid drug treatment, in newly diagnosed or persistent Graves disease (not recorded which). Receptors were obtained from a man younger than 35 with Graves disease.

The genes are TRBV27 and TRBJ2-1; TRBD2 aligns across 7 bases. J lost 9 bases, V lost 7 bases, and 12 bases had no gene match. Per germline, CDR1 MNHEY and CDR2 SMNVEV (reference sequence). The CDR3 is made up of 14 amino acids. CDR3 sequence (DNA): TGTGCCAGCAATTTGAGGGAGGGCCTCGGTGAGCAGTTCTTC. Its protein is CASNLREGLGEQFF.

This chain links TRBV11-2 with TRBJ2-3, with TRBD2 matching 9 bases. The CDR3 totals 16 residues. The germline V gene has CDR1 SGHAT and CDR2 FQNNGV. The junction had 6 bases not matched to a gene; V was cut back by 1 base and J by 4 bases. CDR3 DNA sequence: TGTGCCAGCAGCTTAGGAAGGCGGGAGGGCCCAGATACGCAGTATTTT. Translating gives CASSLGRREGPDTQYF.

This chain links TRBV27 with TRBJ1-3; D is perhaps TRBD1 (6 bases). This CDR3 has 15 amino acids. Germline V gene data show CDR1 as MNHEY and CDR2 as SMNVEV (reference sequence). The germline V and J ends were trimmed by 3 bases and 4 bases, with 13 bases remaining between them. The CDR3 sequence is CASSFRGNTGNTIYF. CDR3 in DNA: TGTGCCAGCAGTTTCAGGGGTAATACCGGAAACACCATATATTTT.

This chain uses TRBV29-1 with TRBJ2-1; 9 nucleotides line up with TRBD2. This CDR3 has 16 amino acids. CDR1 is SQVTM and CDR2 is ANQGSEA in the germline V gene. With 2 bases clipped from V and 8 bases from J, the junction kept 13 bases outside the gene matches. This CDR3 is CSVELLAGSGYYEQFF. The CDR3 DNA sequence: TGCAGCGTTGAATTGCTAGCGGGATCTGGGTATTATGAGCAGTTCTTC.

This rearrangement joins TRBV14 to TRBJ1-1, with 9 bases that match TRBD1. The V segment lost 4 bases and the J segment 3 bases; nucleotides outside the gene matches: 6. The CDR3 spans 15 residues. The V gene's germline CDR1 is SGHDN and CDR2 FVKESK. The CDR3 protein is CASSPQGQGDTEAFF. The CDR3 DNA follows: TGTGCCAGCAGCCCCCAGGGACAGGGCGACACTGAAGCTTTCTTT.

The gene calls are TRBV24-1 and TRBJ2-1; D gene uncertain. There are 14 residues in the CDR3. V lost 1 base and J lost 6, with 9 bases in between. The germline V gene has CDR1 KGHDR and CDR2 SFDVKD. For the CDR3, the DNA is TGTGCCACCAGTGATTTTAGAGTAAGCAATGAGCAGTTCTTC. Its protein is CATSDFRVSNEQFF.

The rearrangement uses TRBV29-1 and TRBJ2-1; TRBD2 aligns across 13 bases. The CDR3 contains 15 residues. Germline V gene sequence: CDR1 SQVTM, CDR2 ANQGSEA. The J segment lost 5 bases and the V segment lost 4 bases, leaving 5 bases of the junction unmatched. CDR3 amino acids: CSVGRTSGSNNEQFF. Here the CDR3 DNA reads TGCAGCGTTGGTAGGACTAGCGGGAGTAACAATGAGCAGTTCTTC.

The chain uses TRBV5-1 and TRBJ1-2, with D perhaps TRBD1 (6 bases). Germline lookup yields CDR1 SGHRS and CDR2 YFSETQ. V shed 2 bases and J shed 2 bases, with 13 bases lying between them. The CDR3 spans 15 residues. The CDR3: CASSFWGLQNYGYTF. For the CDR3, the DNA is TGCGCCAGCAGCTTCTGGGGGCTCCAAAACTATGGCTACACCTTC.

The V gene is TRBV30, the J gene TRBJ2-3; 13 nucleotides line up with TRBD2. The CDR3 runs to 15 residues. Germline CDR1 reads GTSNPN; CDR2 reads SVGIG (reference sequence). Trimming at V came to 0 bases and at J to 7 bases, leaving 4 bases not matched to a gene. The CDR3 DNA reads TGTGCCTGGAGTGTACTAGCGGGAGGGCCATATACGCAGTATTTT. Its translation is CAWSVLAGGPYTQYF.

This rearrangement joins TRBV29-1 to TRBJ2-1; no reliable D call. Per the germline V gene, CDR1 is SQVTM and CDR2 is ANQGSEA. Trimming cost V 0 bases and J 8 bases, with 8 bases left between them. CDR3 length equals 12 residues. In DNA form, the CDR3 reads TGCAGCGTTGAAGATAATAGGTATGAGCAGTTCTTC. This gives the protein CSVEDNRYEQFF.

The chain links TRBV7-8 to TRBJ2-3; TRBD2 aligns across 12 bases. This CDR3 has 16 residues. Trimming took 1 base from V and 5 from J; bases not matched to a gene: 4. In germline, CDR1 is SGHVS, CDR2 FQNEAQ. In nucleotides, the CDR3 is TGTGCCAGCAGCTTAGGACTAGCGGGAGAACGAGATACGCAGTATTTT. This sequence encodes CASSLGLAGERDTQYF.